The 30 T cell receptor beta chains below were found in one sample sequenced in a study of T cell changes during pregnancy in multiple sclerosis. Repertoires were generated with immunoSEQ multiplex PCR, while TCRdb's copy carries only in-frame clones and drops some. Of over 25,000 clones in the sample, 90% were seen once. The sample in question was CD4+ T cells from peripheral blood mononuclear cells, obtained in the second trimester of pregnancy. These receptor sequences come from a female donor in good health, enrolled as a control in a pregnancy study.

Worth noting for this clone: An end of the junction differs from the germline gene, which may be a read error. The chain recombines TRBV11-2 with TRBJ2-4; 10 positions agree with TRBD1. CDR3 length: 16 amino acids. Germline V lookup: CDR1 SGHAT, CDR2 FQNNGV. The CDR3 DNA follows: TGTGCCAGCAGTTTAGGACCGGGACAGGGGAGCAACATTCAGTACTTC. The encoded protein is CASSLGPGQGSNIQYF. Full variable domain (remainder filled in from reference TRBV11-2 and TRBJ2-4): EAGVAQSPRYKIIEKRQSVAFWCNPISGHATLYWYQQILGQGPKLLIQFQNNGVVDDSQLPKDRFSAERLKGVDSTLKIQPAKLEDSAVYLCASSLGPGQGSNIQYFGAGTRLSVL.

The gene calls are TRBV5-1 and TRBJ2-4; tentative D call: TRBD2 (5 bases). There are 14 residues in the CDR3. Trimming took 0 bases from V and 8 from J, leaving 12 bases between them. Germline-derived CDR1 and CDR2 are SGHRS and YFSETQ. CDR3 sequence (DNA): TGCGCCAGCAGCTTGGCCAAGCGGACGGACATTCAGTACTTC. Translated, it gives CASSLAKRTDIQYF.

This chain uses TRBV27 with TRBJ1-2; 9 bases align to TRBD1. The junction had 10 bases not matched to a gene; V was cut back by 6 bases and J by 8 bases. Germline V gene sequence: CDR1 MNHEY, CDR2 SMNVEV (reference sequence). This CDR3 has 14 amino acids. The CDR3, as DNA: TGTGCCAGCAGGGACAGGGGCCATGAGCCGGGCTACACCTTC. Translated: CASRDRGHEPGYTF.

Written as DNA, the CDR3 is TGTGCCAGCAGCGCGGGACTAGCGGGGGACGGGGAGCTGTTTTTT. Protein: CASSAGLAGDGELFF. The genes are TRBV5-4 and TRBJ2-2; 14 bases fit TRBD2. The CDR3 has 15 amino acids. Germline trimming cut 4 bases from V and 7 bases from J; bases unmatched to any gene: 3. Germline-derived CDR1 and CDR2 are SGHNT and YYREEE (reference sequence).

The chain carries TRBV18 and TRBJ1-4; no firm D call. This CDR3 is built from 14 residues. The V gene's germline CDR1 is KGHSH and CDR2 LQKENI. V was pared by 1 base and J by 7 bases, with 10 bases between. CDR3: CASSPLRSVEKLFF. The CDR3 nucleotides are TGTGCCAGCTCACCACTCCGATCGGTTGAAAAACTGTTTTTT. The variable domain in full, completed from reference TRBV18 and TRBJ1-4, reads NAGVMQNPRHLVRRRGQEARLRCSPMKGHSHVYWYRQLPEEGLKFMVYLQKENIIDESGMPKERFSAEFPKEGPSILRIQQVVRGDSAAYFCASSPLRSVEKLFFGSGTQLSVL.

In nucleotides, the CDR3 is TGTGCTAGTGAAATAGGACAGGGGGCGATCTCCGAGCAGTACTTC. Protein sequence: CASEIGQGAISEQYF. The chain joins TRBV12-5 to TRBJ2-7, with TRBD1 matching 11 bases. There are 15 residues in the CDR3. The V and J ends lost 7 bases and 6 bases, in that order; junction bases with no gene match: 11. CDR1 and CDR2 from the germline V gene are LGHNT and FRNRAP. Complete variable domain (other parts from reference TRBV12-5 and TRBJ2-7): DARVTQTPRHKVTEMGQEVTMRCQPILGHNTVFWYRQTMMQGLELLAYFRNRAPLDDSGMPKDRFSAEMPDATLATLKIQPSEPRDSAVYFCASEIGQGAISEQYFGPGTRLTVT.

Regarding this clone: One junction end disagrees with the germline gene, perhaps due to a read error. The sample contains more than one DNA sequence encoding this CDR3. The DNA for the CDR3 is TGTGCCAGCAGTTGGGGCGGGACCAAACCCTACGAGCAATACTTC. This translates into CASSWGGTKPYEQYF. The chain uses TRBV6-6 and TRBJ2-7, with a possible D match to TRBD2 (6 bases). CDR3 length: 15 residues. CDR1 and CDR2 from the germline V gene are MNHNY and SVGAGI (reference sequence).

CDR3 bases: TGTGCCTGCGGTTGGTCCTACAATGAGCAGTTCTTC. It yields the protein CACGWSYNEQFF. This chain connects TRBV30 to TRBJ2-1, with D unclear. V lost 6 bases and J lost 1, with 7 bases in between. Per the germline V gene, CDR1 is GTSNPN and CDR2 is SVGIG (reference sequence). This CDR3 spans 12 amino acids.

CDR3 nucleotide sequence: TGTGCCAGCAGTGGGGCCTCTGGGTCCTACGAGCAGTACTTC. Translated: CASSGASGSYEQYF. This chain uses TRBV2 with TRBJ2-7; D is uncertain. V was clipped by 4 bases and J by 1 base, with 11 bases between them. Germline V gene sequence: CDR1 SNHLY, CDR2 FYNNEI. This CDR3 is 14 amino acids long.

The J gene is TRBJ1-1, the V gene TRBV7-2; 8 nucleotides match TRBD1. V shed 1 base and J 11 bases; nucleotides not matched to a gene: 6. This CDR3 region has 13 residues. Looked up from germline, CDR1 is SGHTA and CDR2 is FQGNSA. CDR3 residues: CASSLGQGMAAFF. Here the CDR3 DNA reads TGTGCCAGCAGCTTAGGACAGGGGATGGCGGCTTTCTTT.

The chain uses TRBV5-1 and TRBJ1-4; possible D gene TRBD1, 5 bases. The CDR3 totals 20 residues. V shed 8 bases and J shed 0 bases, with 29 bases lying between them. CDR1 is SGHRS and CDR2 is YFSETQ in the germline V gene. The CDR3 sequence is CARAPGGKGRGLTTNEKLFF. CDR3 sequence (DNA): TGCGCCAGGGCGCCGGGTGGTAAGGGTAGGGGCCTGACAACTAATGAAAAACTGTTTTTT.

The rearrangement links TRBV25-1 to TRBJ1-3; D gene ambiguous. The CDR3 is 14 residues long. Germline CDR1 is MGHDK and CDR2 is SYGVNS. Trimming took off 2 bases at V and 0 bases at J, with 5 bases between the two ends. The CDR3 DNA reads as TGTGCCAGCAGTGAACCCGGCTCTGGAAACACCATATATTTT. This translates into CASSEPGSGNTIYF.

The rearrangement uses TRBV2 and TRBJ2-7; TRBD2 is a possible D gene (6 bases). The germline CDR1 and CDR2 sequences are SNHLY and FYNNEI. V lost 6 bases to trimming and J lost 2 bases, with 17 bases between them. The CDR3 loop spans 15 amino acids. The CDR3 nucleotides read TGTGCCAGCAGGAGAACCGGGACTTCTACCTACGAGCAGTACTTC. It is translated as CASRRTGTSTYEQYF.

This clone was picked up one time. The rearrangement joins TRBV5-8 to TRBJ1-6; perhaps TRBD1 as D (6 bases). The germline V gene encodes CDR1 SGHTS and CDR2 YDEGEE. The CDR3 runs 13 residues. V was clipped by 3 bases and J by 9 bases, with 10 bases between them. Written as DNA, the CDR3 is TGTGCCAGCAGCTCCGGACAGATTTCACCCCTCCACTTT. Translating it yields CASSSGQISPLHF.

The CDR3 protein is CASSLAGTSVTYEQYF. The CDR3 bases are TGTGCCAGCAGCTTGGCCGGGACTAGCGTAACCTACGAGCAGTACTTC. This chain links TRBV11-2 with TRBJ2-7, with 10 bases that match TRBD2. V lost 3 bases to trimming and J lost 2 bases; unmatched junction nucleotides: 7. CDR1 and CDR2 (germline): SGHAT, FQNNGV. The CDR3 is 16 residues long.

This clone showed up just a few times. The chain has TRBV5-8 and TRBJ1-6; D might be TRBD1 (5 bases). V dropped 1 base and J dropped 9 bases, with 11 bases sitting between them. The CDR3 is 14 residues long. From germline, CDR1 is SGHTS and CDR2 YDEGEE. The CDR3 protein is CASSLNRGGSPLHF. CDR3 DNA sequence: TGTGCCAGCAGCTTGAATAGGGGTGGTTCACCCCTCCACTTT. The entire variable domain, with the rest obtained from reference TRBV5-8 and TRBJ1-6, is as follows: EAGVTQSPTHLIKTRGQQATLRCSPISGHTSVYWYQQALGLGLQFLLWYDEGEERNRGNFPPRFSGRQFPNYSSELNVNALELEDSALYLCASSLNRGGSPLHFGNGTRLTVT.

The chain uses TRBV5-6 and TRBJ2-7; D is perhaps TRBD2 (6 bases). Germline CDR1 reads SGHDT; CDR2 reads YYEEEE. The CDR3 consists of 15 residues. V was pared by 2 bases and J by 2 bases, with 14 bases between. This CDR3 is CASSLLAGLPYEQYF. CDR3 sequence (DNA): TGTGCCAGCAGCTTATTGGCGGGACTTCCCTACGAGCAGTACTTC.

The chain employs TRBV30 and TRBJ1-4, with D possibly matching TRBD1 (6 bases). Germline V gene data show CDR1 as GTSNPN and CDR2 as SVGIG (reference sequence). Trimming pared 1 base from V and 8 bases from J, leaving 17 bases between. CDR3 length: 15 amino acids. The CDR3 region is CAWSGRGGLMEKLFF. CDR3 in DNA: TGTGCCTGGAGTGGGCGGGGGGGCCTAATGGAAAAACTGTTTTTT.

This clone was seen more than once but under ten times. The chain uses TRBV2 and TRBJ1-4, with a possible D match to TRBD1 (5 bases). There are 13 residues in the CDR3. Between the trimmed V and J ends, which lost 0 bases and 10 bases, there was a span of 9 bases. The germline gives CDR1 SNHLY, CDR2 FYNNEI. DNA of the CDR3: TGTGCCAGCAGTGAAGCGACAGATGGAAAACTGTTTTTT. Residues: CASSEATDGKLFF.

V is TRBV21-1 and J is TRBJ1-5. TRBV21-1 is assigned pseudogene status. The CDR3 sequence is 16 residues long. The DNA for the CDR3 is TGTGCCAGCAGCAAAGGACCGGGAGAAGGTAATCAGCCCCAGCATTTT. Protein sequence: CASSKGPGEGNQPQHF.

The chain uses TRBV30 and TRBJ2-3, with D perhaps matching TRBD2 (6 bases). Germline loops: CDR1 GTSNPN, CDR2 SVGIG (reference sequence). With 0 bases removed from V and 4 bases from J, the gap between germline ends came to 14 bases. This CDR3 spans 15 amino acids. CDR3 amino acids: CAWSVGSGAADTQYF. Written as DNA, the CDR3 is TGTGCCTGGAGTGTAGGCTCGGGAGCGGCAGATACGCAGTATTTT.

The chain employs TRBV5-1 and TRBJ1-5; 7 bases agree with TRBD1. V gave up 2 bases and J gave up 0 bases; unmatched junction bases: 14. The V gene's germline CDR1 is SGHRS and CDR2 YFSETQ. The CDR3 spans 19 residues. The CDR3 sequence: CASSFFRTGNTYSNQPQHF. CDR3 nucleotide sequence: TGCGCCAGCAGCTTTTTCCGGACAGGAAATACTTATAGCAATCAGCCCCAGCATTTT.

This chain uses TRBV19 with TRBJ1-5; D is ambiguous. The length of the CDR3 is 16 residues. The V and J ends lost 5 bases and 2 bases respectively, with 16 bases between them. Per germline, CDR1 LNHDA and CDR2 SQIVND (reference sequence). CDR3 loop: CASSGRGGLGNQPQHF. The CDR3 coding sequence is TGTGCCAGTAGTGGCCGGGGAGGTTTGGGCAATCAGCCCCAGCATTTT.

The chain employs TRBV19 and TRBJ1-1; 7 bases map to TRBD1. Germline values: CDR1 LNHDA, CDR2 SQIVND (reference sequence). Trimming took 8 bases from V and 0 from J; bases not matched to a gene: 3. This CDR3 is 13 amino acids long. The CDR3 DNA reads TGTGCCAGTTGGGACAGAATGAACACTGAAGCTTTCTTT. It translates to CASWDRMNTEAFF.

The chain employs TRBV6-5 and TRBJ2-7; 9 bases are shared with TRBD1. The germline V gene has CDR1 MNHEY and CDR2 SVGAGI. The CDR3 is 13 amino acids. After removal of 5 bases from V and 5 bases from J, the junction contained 4 bases not matched to a gene. The CDR3 protein is CASSPGQGNEQYF. CDR3 DNA: TGTGCCAGCAGTCCGGGACAGGGTAACGAGCAGTACTTC.

The rearrangement joins TRBV30 to TRBJ1-1; the D gene is possibly TRBD1 (5 bases). The germline CDR1 and CDR2 sequences are GTSNPN and SVGIG (reference sequence). CDR3 length equals 13 residues. Deletions cut 8 bases from V and 5 bases from J, with 18 bases between. The CDR3 sequence: CAGFGAVGTEAFF. The CDR3 nucleotides read TGTGCCGGGTTTGGGGCCGTGGGTACTGAAGCTTTCTTT.

The chain has TRBV27 and TRBJ2-7; D is perhaps TRBD1 (5 bases). CDR3 length: 15 amino acids. Per the germline V gene, CDR1 is MNHEY and CDR2 is SMNVEV (reference sequence). V lost 6 bases and J lost 2, with 17 bases in between. CDR3 nucleotide sequence: TGTGCCAGCAGCCGAAAGGTGGCAGGGACCTACGAGCAGTACTTC. Its protein is CASSRKVAGTYEQYF.

The chain has TRBV30 and TRBJ1-2; unclear D gene. Germline V gene sequence: CDR1 GTSNPN, CDR2 SVGIG (reference sequence). Trimming stripped 3 bases from V and 1 base from J, with 12 bases between. CDR3 size: 14 residues. The CDR3 here is CAWSLSFLNYGYTF. The CDR3 DNA follows: TGTGCCTGGAGCCTCAGTTTTCTTAACTATGGCTACACCTTC.

The CDR3 loop reads CASTHPEDRNSYEQYF. As DNA, the CDR3 is TGTGCCAGCACCCATCCCGAGGACAGGAACTCCTACGAGCAGTACTTC. The chain couples TRBV5-8 to TRBJ2-7; TRBD1 agrees at 7 bases. J lost 0 bases, V lost 6 bases, and 12 bases had no gene match. The CDR3 extends over 16 amino acids. CDR1 is SGHTS, CDR2 YDEGEE, per germline.

The V and J genes are TRBV6-5 and TRBJ2-1; the match to TRBD1 covers 9 bases. CDR1 and CDR2 (germline): MNHEY, SVGAGI. This CDR3 has 16 amino acids. Losses at the gene ends were 2 bases for V and 5 bases for J; bases not matched to a gene: 7. CDR3 protein: CASSYLTGGGHNEQFF. The CDR3 nucleotides read TGTGCCAGCAGTTACCTAACAGGGGGCGGGCACAATGAGCAGTTCTTC.